Presented here are 13 T cell receptor beta chains from one specimen sequenced in a study of blood T cell repertoires in COVID-19. The table came from immunoSEQ multiplex PCR; TCRdb's copy has only in-frame clones and leaves some out. The repertoire holds around 100,000 clones, with 70% to 90% as singletons. The material sequenced was peripheral blood. Receptors were obtained from a man aged 80 or over with acute or convalescent COVID-19.

This rearrangement joins TRBV3-1 (or the pseudogene TRBV3-2) to TRBJ2-5; D is uncertain. This CDR3 has 15 amino acids. CDR1 and CDR2 from the germline V gene are LGHDT and YNNKEL (reference sequence). The V gene lost 4 bases and the J gene lost 5 bases, with 17 bases spanning the gap. CDR3 amino acids: CASSPSTVLRETQYF. CDR3 nucleotides: TGTGCCAGCAGCCCTTCTACAGTCCTCAGGGAGACCCAGTACTTC.

The V call is TRBV20-1, the J call TRBJ2-7; TRBD1 matches 10 bases. The germline V gene has CDR1 DFQATT and CDR2 SNEGSKA (reference sequence). With 3 bases clipped from V and 4 bases from J, the junction kept 3 bases outside the gene matches. The CDR3 covers 13 residues. Here the CDR3 reads CSASRGQGYEQYF. Here the CDR3 DNA reads TGCAGTGCTAGTAGGGGACAGGGGTACGAGCAGTACTTC.

This chain links TRBV29-1 with TRBJ2-1; TRBD2 aligns across 11 bases. Trimming at V came to 6 bases and at J to 6 bases, leaving 4 bases not matched to a gene. CDR3 length: 13 residues. Germline values: CDR1 SQVTM, CDR2 ANQGSEA. The DNA for the CDR3 is TGCAGCGTGGGGACTAGCGGAACCAATGAGCAGTTCTTC. Residues: CSVGTSGTNEQFF.

In its sample, this clone was seen once. The chain carries TRBV24-1 and TRBJ2-1, with TRBD1 matching over 10 bases. The CDR3 spans 15 residues. Germline V gives CDR1 KGHDR, CDR2 SFDVKD. Losses at the gene ends were 4 bases for V and 8 bases for J; bases not matched to a gene: 7. CDR3 loop: CATSDRTGGSYEQFF. DNA of the CDR3: TGTGCCACCAGTGACCGGACAGGGGGATCATATGAGCAGTTCTTC.

This clone was counted a single time. This chain links TRBV7-2 with TRBJ1-5; 8 bases map to TRBD1. This CDR3 spans 15 amino acids. The junction had 5 bases not matched to a gene; V was cut back by 3 bases and J by 4 bases. Germline assignment: CDR1 SGHTA and CDR2 FQGNSA. The CDR3 here is CASSLQGAGNQPQHF. CDR3 nucleotides: TGTGCCAGCAGCTTGCAGGGGGCAGGGAATCAGCCCCAGCATTTT.

This chain connects TRBV15 to TRBJ2-7, with 8 bases identical to TRBD2. Trimming took 0 bases from V and 4 from J; bases not matched to a gene: 11. CDR3 size: 17 residues. Germline loops: CDR1 LNHNV, CDR2 YYDKDF (reference sequence). CDR3 region: CATSRDMSGGRLYEQYF. In DNA, the CDR3 is TGTGCCACCAGCAGAGATATGTCGGGCGGGAGGCTTTACGAGCAGTACTTC.

The chain is built from TRBV27 and TRBJ1-5; no firm D call. V shed 5 bases and J shed 4 bases, with 12 bases lying between them. Germline-derived CDR1 and CDR2 are MNHEY and SMNVEV (reference sequence). The CDR3 length is 14 residues. CDR3 region: CASSLSPWNQPQHF. CDR3 nucleotide sequence: TGTGCCAGCAGTCTAAGCCCGTGGAATCAGCCCCAGCATTTT.

This clone was seen just once. The genes are TRBV6-6 and TRBJ2-7, with D possibly matching TRBD1 (6 bases). The length of the CDR3 is 14 residues. V was clipped by 4 bases and J by 2 bases, with 12 bases between them. Germline V CDR1 and CDR2: MNHNY, SVGAGI (reference sequence). The CDR3 is CASSSGTIPYEQYF. The CDR3 coding sequence is TGTGCCAGCAGTTCCGGGACAATCCCCTACGAGCAGTACTTC.

The rearrangement joins TRBV4-3 to TRBJ2-7, with TRBD2 identical over 13 bases. Trimming at V came to 1 base and at J to 2 bases, leaving 5 bases not matched to a gene. CDR1 and CDR2 (germline): LGHNA, YSLEER. The CDR3 loop spans 17 amino acids. Here the CDR3 DNA reads TGCGCCAGCAGCCAAGGGACTAGCGGGAGTTACACCTACGAGCAGTACTTC. This gives the protein CASSQGTSGSYTYEQYF.

The chain uses TRBV19 and TRBJ2-3; TRBD1 agrees at 8 bases. The CDR3 is 13 amino acids. Germline CDR1 and CDR2: LNHDA and SQIVND (reference sequence). V trimming: 11 bases; J trimming: 5 bases; junction bases outside the gene matches: 9. CDR3 loop: CAAKDRVGDTQYF. In nucleotides, the CDR3 is TGTGCCGCGAAGGACAGGGTGGGAGATACGCAGTATTTT.

V is TRBV6-6 and J is TRBJ2-5; D call uncertain. Germline V CDR1 and CDR2: MNHNY, SVGAGI (reference sequence). Trimming cost V 0 bases and J 2 bases, with 4 bases left between them. This CDR3 spans 13 amino acids. The CDR3 DNA reads TGTGCCAGCAGTTACTCTCAGCAAGAGACCCAGTACTTC. Translating gives CASSYSQQETQYF.

The sample holds one count of this clone. The chain couples TRBV29-1 to TRBJ2-5, with 10 bases aligning to TRBD1. The V gene's germline CDR1 is SQVTM and CDR2 ANQGSEA. With 2 bases clipped from V and 5 bases from J, the junction kept 5 bases outside the gene matches. This CDR3 is 14 amino acids long. CDR3 nucleotides: TGCAGCGTTGAACTGACAGGGGGCGCCGAGACCCAGTACTTC. This codes for CSVELTGGAETQYF. Full variable domain (missing parts from reference TRBV29-1 and TRBJ2-5): SAVISQKPSRDICQRGTSLTIQCQVDSQVTMMFWYRQQPGQSLTLIATANQGSEATYESGFVIDKFPISRPNLTFSTLTVSNMSPEDSSIYLCSVELTGGAETQYFGPGTRLLVL.

The chain carries TRBV6-2 or TRBV6-3 and TRBJ1-5; 8 bases fit TRBD1. The junction had 4 bases not matched to a gene; V was cut back by 5 bases and J by 4 bases. Germline-derived CDR1 and CDR2 are MNHEY and SVGEGT. This CDR3 is built from 14 residues. The CDR3 DNA reads TGTGCCAGCAGTGCGACAGGGGAGAATCAGCCCCAGCATTTT. Protein sequence: CASSATGENQPQHF.